Listed below are T cell receptor beta chains from one sample, sequenced in a study of blood T cell repertoires in COVID-19. Here immunoSEQ multiplex PCR was the method, and the copy in TCRdb shows in-frame clones only, minus some. This table has 200,000 to 250,000 clones, 70% to 90% appearing once. Sample: peripheral blood. The receptors stem from a woman aged 18-29 years who had recovered from COVID-19. Both conserved end residues are part of each CDR3. A D gene is named only where the DNA matches it firmly. Only some rows state a clone size, as once, few, many or a class for expanded clones.

size: NA; D: TRBD1; V: TRBV4-2; J: TRBJ1-2; DNA: TGTGCCAGCAGCCATCTCCCGGGACAGGGTCCTGGAGGCTACACCTTC; CDR3: CASSHLPGQGPGGYTF
size: NA; D: NA; V: TRBV9; J: TRBJ1-4; DNA: TGTGCCAGCAGCTCACAGGGAGGGTTTGGCGAAAAACTGTTTTTT; CDR3: CASSSQGGFGEKLFF
size: NA; D: TRBD1; V: TRBV28; J: TRBJ1-2; DNA: TGTGCCAGCAGTCCAGAAGCCGGGACAGGCTATGGCTACACCTTC; CDR3: CASSPEAGTGYGYTF
size: NA; D: TRBD1; V: TRBV4-3; J: TRBJ2-1; DNA: TGCGCCAGCAGCCAAGATATGGGACAGGGAGGGAATGAGCAGTTCTTC; CDR3: CASSQDMGQGGNEQFF
size: NA; D: NA; V: TRBV5-4; J: TRBJ1-1; DNA: TGTGCCAGCAGCTTGATCCCGGCGGCGGGCACTGAAGCTTTCTTT; CDR3: CASSLIPAAGTEAFF
size: NA; D: NA; V: TRBV11-3; J: TRBJ1-1; DNA: TGTGCCAGCAGCTTAGAGTGGGGGCAGACTGAAGCTTTCTTT; CDR3: CASSLEWGQTEAFF
size: NA; D: NA; V: TRBV6-5; J: TRBJ1-3; DNA: TGTGCCAGCAGTTACTCGCAGTTCTCTGGAAACACCATATATTTT; CDR3: CASSYSQFSGNTIYF
size: once; D: TRBD1; V: TRBV4-1; J: TRBJ1-5; DNA: TGCGCCAGCAGCCATCCCGACAGGGGGGGTTATAGCAATCAGCCCCAGCATTTT; CDR3: CASSHPDRGGYSNQPQHF
size: once; D: TRBD1; V: TRBV11-3; J: TRBJ2-3; DNA: TGTGCCAGCAGCCCCGGGACAGGGTTAAGCACAGATACGCAGTATTTT; CDR3: CASSPGTGLSTDTQYF
size: NA; D: TRBD1; V: TRBV18; J: TRBJ1-2; DNA: TGTGCCAGCTCACTCCAAACGGGACAGGGCCATGGCTACACCTTC; CDR3: CASSLQTGQGHGYTF
size: NA; D: TRBD2; V: TRBV6-2/TRBV6-3; J: TRBJ2-3; DNA: TGTGCCAGCAGTTACTCGGCTAGCGGGAGGGAAGCAGATACGCAGTATTTT; CDR3: CASSYSASGREADTQYF
size: NA; D: TRBD2; V: TRBV5-1; J: TRBJ2-5; DNA: TGCGCCAGCAGCTTGGCTAGGACTAGCGGGCAGGAGACCCAGTACTTC; CDR3: CASSLARTSGQETQYF
size: NA; D: NA; V: TRBV7-6; J: TRBJ2-5; DNA: TGTGCCAGCAGCTCCAGGGAGACCCAGTACTTC; CDR3: CASSSRETQYF
size: NA; D: TRBD1; V: TRBV4-1; J: TRBJ2-1; DNA: TGCGCCAGCAGTGTAGGACAGGGGGACTACAATGAGCAGTTCTTC; CDR3: CASSVGQGDYNEQFF
size: NA; D: NA; V: TRBV4-2; J: TRBJ1-2; DNA: TGTGCCAGCAGCCAACAGGATCCTTCGGGCTACACCTTC; CDR3: CASSQQDPSGYTF
size: NA; D: NA; V: TRBV4-2; J: TRBJ2-2; DNA: TGTGCCAGCAGCCTAGCTCACGACACCGGGGAGCTGTTTTTT; CDR3: CASSLAHDTGELFF
size: NA; D: NA; V: TRBV20-1; J: TRBJ2-7; DNA: TGCAGTGCTAGTCTCTCCTACGAGCAGTACTTC; CDR3: CSASLSYEQYF
size: few; D: TRBD1; V: TRBV5-4; J: TRBJ1-6; DNA: TGTGCCAGCAGCCGAATGACAGGGGGCCTTTCCTATAATTCACCCCTCCACTTT; CDR3: CASSRMTGGLSYNSPLHF
size: NA; D: TRBD2; V: TRBV4-2; J: TRBJ2-1; DNA: TGTGCCAGCAGCCAAGAGATGCGGGAGGGAGGCTACAATGAGCAGTTCTTC; CDR3: CASSQEMREGGYNEQFF
size: NA; D: NA; V: TRBV3-1/TRBV3-2; J: TRBJ2-7; DNA: TGTGCCAGCAGTCGGTCAGGGCGTAGCTACGAGCAGTACTTC; CDR3: CASSRSGRSYEQYF
size: NA; D: TRBD1; V: TRBV5-6; J: TRBJ2-1; DNA: TGTGCCAGCACGGTTCGTTGGGGGACAGGTGAATACAATGAGCAGTTCTTC; CDR3: CASTVRWGTGEYNEQFF
size: NA; D: TRBD2; V: TRBV19; J: TRBJ2-4; DNA: TGTGCCAGTAGTTGGACTAGCGGGAGTCAGGACATTCAGTACTTC; CDR3: CASSWTSGSQDIQYF
size: NA; D: NA; V: TRBV7-5; J: TRBJ1-5; DNA: TGTGCCAGAAGCCGAACAGGTTCTCGTCGCAATCAGCCCCAGCATTTT; CDR3: CARSRTGSRRNQPQHF
size: NA; D: TRBD1; V: TRBV11-3; J: TRBJ2-7; DNA: TGTGCCAGCAGCTTAGACGGGACAGGGGGTAGCGAGCAGTACTTC; CDR3: CASSLDGTGGSEQYF
size: NA; D: TRBD1; V: TRBV25-1; J: TRBJ1-4; DNA: TGTGCCAGCAGTCCGGACAGGCGCGAGGAAAAACTGTTTTTT; CDR3: CASSPDRREEKLFF
size: NA; D: TRBD1; V: TRBV7-2; J: TRBJ1-1; DNA: TGTGCCAGCAGCTCCAGGGGGCGGGCTTTCTTT; CDR3: CASSSRGRAFF
size: NA; D: TRBD2; V: TRBV9; J: TRBJ2-1; DNA: TGTGCCAGCAGCGTATCTGTGGTTAGCGGGAGCTCCTACAATGAGCAGTTCTTC; CDR3: CASSVSVVSGSSYNEQFF
size: NA; D: NA; V: TRBV4-1; J: TRBJ1-1; DNA: TGCGCCAGCAGCCAAGTGCACGCGAGGGCTGAAGCTTTCTTT; CDR3: CASSQVHARAEAFF
size: NA; D: NA; V: TRBV4-3; J: TRBJ1-1; DNA: TGCGCCAGCAGCCAAAACCCGACACCGACGGTGGTGACTGAAGCTTTCTTT; CDR3: CASSQNPTPTVVTEAFF
size: NA; D: TRBD1; V: TRBV11-2; J: TRBJ2-7; DNA: TGTGCCAGCAGCTACTTCGGGGACAGGGCCTACGAGCAGTACTTC; CDR3: CASSYFGDRAYEQYF
size: NA; D: TRBD1; V: TRBV9; J: TRBJ2-7; DNA: TGTGCCAGCAGCGTTTCGGGACAGGGCTACGAGCAGTACTTC; CDR3: CASSVSGQGYEQYF
size: NA; D: TRBD1; V: TRBV5-5; J: TRBJ1-5; DNA: TGTGCCAGCAGCTTGACGCCGGGACAGGGGAATCAGCCCCAGCATTTT; CDR3: CASSLTPGQGNQPQHF
size: NA; D: NA; V: TRBV27; J: TRBJ2-7; DNA: TGTGCCAGCAGTTTTGACAGAACTCCTACCTACGAGCAGTACTTC; CDR3: CASSFDRTPTYEQYF
size: NA; D: NA; V: TRBV4-3; J: TRBJ2-5; DNA: TGCGCCAGCAGCCGGGACACTTTCAAAGAGACCCAGTACTTC; CDR3: CASSRDTFKETQYF
size: many; D: NA; V: TRBV20-1; J: TRBJ2-7; DNA: TGCAGTGCTAGTGGGAGATTGGAATACGAGCAGTACTTC; CDR3: CSASGRLEYEQYF
size: NA; D: NA; V: TRBV6-2/TRBV6-3; J: TRBJ1-4; DNA: TGTGCCAGCAGTGCGGTAGGGGCAACTAATGAAAAACTGTTTTTT; CDR3: CASSAVGATNEKLFF
size: NA; D: NA; V: TRBV30; J: TRBJ1-4; DNA: TGTGCCTGGAGTGATACAGTCGAGGGTGAAAAACTGTTTTTT; CDR3: CAWSDTVEGEKLFF
size: once; D: TRBD2; V: TRBV5-5; J: TRBJ2-7; DNA: TGTGCCAGCAGTCCAGGACTAGCGGAATCCTACGAGCAGTACTTC; CDR3: CASSPGLAESYEQYF
size: once; D: NA; V: TRBV29-1; J: TRBJ2-6; DNA: TGCAGCGTTGATGAGGCTGGGGCCAACGTCCTGACTTTC; CDR3: CSVDEAGANVLTF
size: NA; D: TRBD1; V: TRBV29-1; J: TRBJ2-3; DNA: TGCAGCGTTGGGGGACAGGGTACAGATACGCAGTATTTT; CDR3: CSVGGQGTDTQYF
size: NA; D: NA; V: TRBV11-2; J: TRBJ1-4; DNA: TGTGCCAGCAGCTCGGCGAACAGGGTAGTTGAAAAACTGTTTTTT; CDR3: CASSSANRVVEKLFF
size: NA; D: NA; V: TRBV5-1; J: TRBJ2-7; DNA: TGCGCCAGCAGCTTGACTCCGAGGTCCTACGAGCAGTACTTC; CDR3: CASSLTPRSYEQYF
size: NA; D: TRBD1; V: TRBV30; J: TRBJ2-7; DNA: TGTGCCTGGATGCGACAGGGGGCCTACGAGCAGTACTTC; CDR3: CAWMRQGAYEQYF
size: NA; D: TRBD1; V: TRBV6-5; J: TRBJ2-7; DNA: TGTGCCAGCAGCCATGACAGGGACCTTCGGAACGAGCAGTACTTC; CDR3: CASSHDRDLRNEQYF
size: NA; D: TRBD2; V: TRBV5-4; J: TRBJ2-7; DNA: TGTGCCAGCAGCCTAGGGACTAGCGGAGCCTACGAGCAGTACTTC; CDR3: CASSLGTSGAYEQYF
size: NA; D: NA; V: TRBV5-6; J: TRBJ1-1; DNA: TGTGCCAGCAGCTGGGGAGTGGGGAACACTGAAGCTTTCTTT; CDR3: CASSWGVGNTEAFF
size: NA; D: TRBD2; V: TRBV7-9; J: TRBJ2-1; DNA: TGTGCCAGCAGCCTACTAGCGGGATACAATGAGCAGTTCTTC; CDR3: CASSLLAGYNEQFF
size: once; D: NA; V: TRBV28; J: TRBJ1-5; DNA: TGTGCCAGCAGTCCCGACAGGTACCAGCCCCAGCATTTT; CDR3: CASSPDRYQPQHF
size: once; D: TRBD1; V: TRBV7-6; J: TRBJ1-2; DNA: TGTGCCAGCAGCTTAGAACAGGGGGCGCGGTATGGCTACACCTTC; CDR3: CASSLEQGARYGYTF
size: NA; D: TRBD1; V: TRBV2; J: TRBJ2-1; DNA: TGTGCCAGACGGACAGGGGGCAATGAGCAGTTCTTC; CDR3: CARRTGGNEQFF
size: NA; D: NA; V: TRBV29-1; J: TRBJ1-5; DNA: TGCAGCGTTGTAGTAGGGGGTCAGCCCCAGCATTTT; CDR3: CSVVVGGQPQHF
size: NA; D: TRBD1; V: TRBV28; J: TRBJ1-1; DNA: TGTGCCAGCAGTCTCCTGGGACAGGGGTACCCTGAAGCTTTCTTT; CDR3: CASSLLGQGYPEAFF
size: NA; D: TRBD1; V: TRBV2; J: TRBJ2-7; DNA: TGTGCCAGCAGTGTGGACAGGGCCTTTTACGAGCAGTACTTC; CDR3: CASSVDRAFYEQYF
size: NA; D: NA; V: TRBV5-4; J: TRBJ1-1; DNA: TGTGCCAGCAGCTGGAGGACAGTTTTCGGCACTGAAGCTTTCTTT; CDR3: CASSWRTVFGTEAFF
size: NA; D: TRBD2; V: TRBV19; J: TRBJ2-3; DNA: TGTGCCAGTAGTATAGTCGGCAGGGGGGGACTAGCGGAGTGGCATACGCAGTATTTT; CDR3: CASSIVGRGGLAEWHTQYF